The clone carrying this T cell receptor beta chain came up once. Its antigen is not known. The V end lost 1 base, the J end lost 9 bases, and 9 bases lay between the germline ends. Germline CDR1 is SGHDN and CDR2 is FVKESK. The CDR3 has 12 amino acids. This entry comes from a study of CD8+CD57+ T cells in acquired aplastic anemia. Overall study: Mean yield of DNA from sorted CD4+ and CD8+ cells was 2.5 to 4 ug.

General study points: Common to patients and controls were roughly 30 CD8+ CDR3 sequences.

It was genomic DNA that served as the template for profiling TCR beta VDJ and CDR3. TCRdb reprocessed the reads via MiXCR and lists one record per CDR3 protein. Counted here are fewer than 45,000 distinct CDR3 sequences, 76% occurring once; the ten biggest clones make up approximately 22%. The chain couples TRBV14 to TRBJ1-1, with D uncertain. The source of this sequence is a human donor in good health, serving as a control. Specimen: sorted CD4+, CD8+, or CD8+CD57+ T cells (not recorded which) from PBMCs. The CDR3 loop is CASSQVFPQAFF. As DNA, the CDR3 is TGTGCCAGCAGCCAAGTTTTTCCCCAAGCTTTCTTT.